This T cell receptor beta chain was documented in a study of blood T cell repertoires in COVID-19. Repertoires were generated with immunoSEQ multiplex PCR, while TCRdb's copy carries only in-frame clones and drops some. The sample has 130,000 to 150,000 clones, 75% to 90% seen once. V shed 3 bases and J 6 bases; nucleotides not matched to a gene: 15. The CDR3 sequence is 17 residues long. CDR1 and CDR2 (germline): LNHDA, SQIVND (reference sequence). The specimen was peripheral blood. The TCR originated in a woman aged 55-69 years with COVID-19, enrolled during active disease. The chain carries TRBV19 and TRBJ2-3; 7 bases fit TRBD2. CDR3: CASSMLSAAGEPDTQYF. CDR3 coding DNA: TGTGCCAGTAGTATGTTGAGCGCGGCGGGGGAACCCGATACGCAGTATTTT. Full variable domain (rest looked up from reference TRBV19 and TRBJ2-3): DGGITQSPKYLFRKEGQNVTLSCEQNLNHDAMYWYRQDPGQGLRLIYYSQIVNDFQKGDIAEGYSVSREKKESFPLTVTSAQKNPTAFYLCASSMLSAAGEPDTQYFGPGTRLTVL.